The 19 T cell receptor beta chains reported below all come from one sample, sequenced in a study of beta chain features in type 1 diabetes. Study-wide results and limits: Shorter TCRB CDR3s, moderately but significantly so, were found in Type 1 diabetes patients in all four CD4+ subsets.

Antigens for these TCRs are unknown. The authors reverse transcribed all of the isolated RNA, so sequencing captured expressed TCRB transcripts. Generated by immunoSEQ multiplex PCR, the TCRdb table keeps only in-frame clones and is missing some. The sample includes 600,000 to 750,000 clones, 9.5% to 15% of them seen just once. Sequenced material: naive CD4+ T cells from blood. These receptors came from a man aged 25 to 40 with type 1 diabetes.

This clone showed up just a few times. This rearrangement joins TRBV30 to TRBJ1-2, with TRBD1 identical over 9 bases. Trimming removed 1 base from V and 7 bases from J; junction bases left unmatched: 4. The germline gives CDR1 GTSNPN, CDR2 SVGIG (reference sequence). The length of the CDR3 is 13 residues. In DNA form, the CDR3 reads TGTGCCTGGAGTGACTGGACAGGGGCTGGCTACACCTTC. Protein: CAWSDWTGAGYTF.

This clone has a handful of counts. This chain joins TRBV19 and TRBJ2-3; D unclear. The CDR3 spans 14 residues. Germline lookup yields CDR1 LNHDA and CDR2 SQIVND (reference sequence). Trimming stripped 5 bases from V and 2 bases from J, with 11 bases between. The CDR3: CASSEAAATDTQYF. CDR3 nucleotides: TGTGCCAGTAGTGAGGCGGCCGCCACAGATACGCAGTATTTT.

The chain uses TRBV14 and TRBJ1-1, with unresolved D. Per the germline V gene, CDR1 is SGHDN and CDR2 is FVKESK. The CDR3 extends over 13 amino acids. The germline V and J ends were trimmed by 4 bases and 0 bases, with 6 bases remaining between them. This chain's CDR3 is CASSLNLNTEAFF. The CDR3 nucleotides are TGTGCCAGCAGCCTGAACCTGAACACTGAAGCTTTCTTT.

This clone has more than one count but fewer than ten. The rearrangement uses TRBV25-1 and TRBJ2-3; 7 bases align to TRBD2. The CDR3 has 17 amino acids. Trimming at V came to 1 base and at J to 0 bases, leaving 7 bases not matched to a gene. The germline V gene encodes CDR1 MGHDK and CDR2 SYGVNS. This chain's CDR3 is CASSESVGGSSTDTQYF. The CDR3 DNA follows: TGTGCCAGCAGTGAATCCGTCGGGGGGTCCAGCACAGATACGCAGTATTTT. Based on the CDR3 plus reference TRBV25-1 and TRBJ2-3, the full variable domain is EADIYQTPRYLVIGTGKKITLECSQTMGHDKMYWYQQDPGMELHLIHYSYGVNSTEKGDLSSESTVSRIRTEHFPLTLESARPSHTSQYLCASSESVGGSSTDTQYFGPGTRLTVL.

The chain uses TRBV7-2 and TRBJ1-2, with unresolved D. V was pared by 2 bases and J by 5 bases, with 12 bases between. The germline gives CDR1 SGHTA, CDR2 FQGNSA. The CDR3 sequence is 14 residues long. The CDR3 protein is CASSLHQQQYGYTF. CDR3 nucleotide sequence: TGTGCCAGCAGCTTACACCAACAGCAGTATGGCTACACCTTC.

The chain is built from TRBV6-5 and TRBJ1-3; the D gene is possibly TRBD1 (5 bases). This CDR3 region has 15 residues. The V gene lost 4 bases and the J gene lost 0 bases, with 10 bases spanning the gap. Germline lookup yields CDR1 MNHEY and CDR2 SVGAGI. The CDR3 protein is CASSSGRLSGNTIYF. The CDR3 region has the DNA TGTGCCAGCAGTTCAGGGAGACTCTCTGGAAACACCATATATTTT.

The chain carries TRBV30 and TRBJ2-7; D unresolved. From germline, CDR1 is GTSNPN and CDR2 SVGIG (reference sequence). This CDR3 comprises 12 residues. V was pared by 8 bases and J by 0 bases, with 11 bases between. The CDR3 loop reads CAAGSSSYEQYF. The CDR3 nucleotides are TGTGCCGCAGGAAGCTCCTCCTACGAGCAGTACTTC.

This clone showed up just a few times. The chain carries TRBV11-3 and TRBJ2-1; 7 nucleotides align to TRBD1. CDR1 SGHNT and CDR2 YENEEA come from the germline V gene. Germline trimming cut 5 bases from V and 4 bases from J; bases unmatched to any gene: 11. The CDR3 loop spans 16 amino acids. The CDR3 region is CASSARGQSSYNEQFF. The CDR3 nucleotides are TGTGCCAGCAGCGCCAGGGGACAGAGTTCTTACAATGAGCAGTTCTTC.

The J gene is TRBJ2-1, the V gene TRBV10-3; TRBD2 matches 8 bases. The CDR3 is made up of 15 amino acids. Per germline, CDR1 ENHRY and CDR2 SYGVKD. Germline trimming cut 0 bases from V and 8 bases from J; bases unmatched to any gene: 6. CDR3 amino acids: CAISESRGSGDEQFF. Written as DNA, the CDR3 is TGTGCCATCAGTGAGTCTCGGGGTAGCGGGGATGAGCAGTTCTTC.

This clone turned up a few times. The V and J genes are TRBV14 and TRBJ1-2; D is possibly TRBD1 (5 bases). Trimming removed 5 bases from V and 4 bases from J, with 14 bases in between. The CDR3 is made up of 14 amino acids. Germline V gene data show CDR1 as SGHDN and CDR2 as FVKESK. The CDR3 here is CASSGPGRTYGYTF. The CDR3 bases are TGTGCCAGCAGCGGCCCGGGACGGACCTATGGCTACACCTTC.

The genes are TRBV29-1 and TRBJ2-1, with 10 bases fitting TRBD2. With V trimmed by 6 bases and J by 10 bases, 9 bases remained unmatched. The V gene's germline CDR1 is SQVTM and CDR2 ANQGSEA. The CDR3 is 13 amino acids. The CDR3, as DNA: TGCAGCGTCCTAGGGCTAGCGGGGGTGGAGCAGTTCTTC. Encoded protein: CSVLGLAGVEQFF.

The J gene is TRBJ2-1, the V gene TRBV5-6, with 7 bases identical to TRBD1. The CDR3 consists of 18 residues. The germline V gene encodes CDR1 SGHDT and CDR2 YYEEEE. The trim removed 3 bases at V and 3 bases at J, leaving 15 bases unmatched. The CDR3: CASSSTGALETLYNEQFF. The CDR3 nucleotides are TGTGCCAGCAGCTCTACAGGGGCCTTAGAGACCCTCTACAATGAGCAGTTCTTC. Variable domain in full (rest from reference TRBV5-6 and TRBJ2-1): DAGVTQSPTHLIKTRGQQVTLRCSPKSGHDTVSWYQQALGQGPQFIFQYYEEEERQRGNFPDRFSGHQFPNYSSELNVNALLLGDSALYLCASSSTGALETLYNEQFFGPGTRLTVL.

This clone was seen a handful of times. The chain recombines TRBV7-6 with TRBJ2-5, with D possibly being TRBD2 (6 bases). The CDR3 runs to 13 residues. Trimming removed 4 bases from V and 3 bases from J, with 9 bases in between. The germline V gene has CDR1 SGHVS and CDR2 FNYEAQ. DNA for the CDR3: TGTGCCAGCAGCTATTGGGGGGAAGAGACCCAGTACTTC. Translation: CASSYWGEETQYF.

This clone was found a few times. The chain carries TRBV4-1 and TRBJ2-5; D is ambiguous. This CDR3 contains 13 residues. V lost 1 base and J 5 bases, leaving 8 bases between the germline ends. Germline loops: CDR1 MGHRA, CDR2 YSYEKL. This chain's CDR3 is CASSQVVFETQYF. The DNA of the CDR3 is TGCGCCAGCAGCCAAGTAGTGTTCGAGACCCAGTACTTC.

In its sample, this clone was seen a few times. The chain joins TRBV7-8 to TRBJ2-1; D is possibly TRBD1 (6 bases). Germline CDR1 is SGHVS and CDR2 is FQNEAQ. The CDR3 runs to 17 residues. The V and J ends lost 0 bases and 2 bases respectively, with 14 bases between them. The CDR3 loop is CASSLADRTDTYNEQFF. CDR3 sequence (DNA): TGTGCCAGCAGCTTAGCGGATCGGACAGATACCTACAATGAGCAGTTCTTC.

V usage is TRBV9 and J usage is TRBJ2-2; D remains unclear. CDR1 and CDR2 (germline): SGDLS, YYNGEE. The CDR3 extends over 16 amino acids. V was pared by 5 bases and J by 5 bases, with 19 bases between. In nucleotides, the CDR3 is TGTGCCAGCAGGGCAAGTGGGGATCAGGTGACCGGGGAGCTGTTTTTT. The encoded protein is CASRASGDQVTGELFF.

CDR3 region: CASSPLDRLYGYTF. In nucleotides, the CDR3 is TGTGCCAGCAGCCCCCTTGATAGGCTCTATGGCTACACCTTC. The rearrangement links TRBV7-9 to TRBJ1-2; D is uncertain. The length of the CDR3 is 14 residues. V was shortened by 5 bases and J by 4 bases, with 14 bases between the two germline ends. Germline CDR1 and CDR2: SEHNR and FQNEAQ (reference sequence).

About this clone: Other DNA sequences in the sample encode the same CDR3. The chain couples TRBV29-1 to TRBJ1-2; D not resolved. V was cut by 0 bases and J by 6 bases, with 8 bases left in between. This CDR3 region has 12 residues. The germline CDR1 and CDR2 sequences are SQVTM and ANQGSEA. DNA for the CDR3: TGCAGCGTTGAAGACACAGTTGATGGCTACACCTTC. This translates into CSVEDTVDGYTF.

The chain has TRBV11-2 and TRBJ2-1; 7 bases fit TRBD1. The germline gives CDR1 SGHAT, CDR2 FQNNGV. V lost 4 bases, J lost 4 bases, and 10 bases stayed unmatched. The CDR3 has 16 amino acids. The CDR3 loop is CASSSVRDSLYNEQFF. The CDR3, as DNA: TGTGCCAGCAGCTCGGTCCGGGACAGCTTATACAATGAGCAGTTCTTC.